This T cell receptor beta chain was documented in a study of blood T cell repertoires in COVID-19. As for the study in general: Specimens from acute and convalescent COVID-19 originated in the United States, Italy and Spain. Sample material is recorded as cDNA or gDNA derived from T cells, B-cell-depleted T cells, or PBMCs.

In the source study's methods: From reference gene primer amplification, estimates of nucleated cell counts were derived. Clones were read by immunoSEQ multiplex PCR, and TCRdb kept only the in-frame ones, dropping some. That table supplies the V and J calls and clone size; D and trimming were determined from the DNA. Of 90,000 to 95,000 clones detected, approximately 86% appear once; the ten largest clones hold roughly 8.1%. In the case of this clone: The sample has other DNA sequences that encode this CDR3 too.

In germline, CDR1 is SGHNT, CDR2 YYREEE (reference sequence). V was trimmed by 3 bases and J by 4 bases, leaving 8 bases between them. CDR3 length equals 12 residues. The sample taken for sequencing was peripheral blood. This clonotype originated in a woman aged 65 to 85 with acute or convalescent COVID-19. The chain is built from TRBV5-4 and TRBJ2-7; tentative D call: TRBD2 (5 bases). The CDR3 is CASSSRGYEQYF. Here the CDR3 DNA reads TGTGCCAGCAGCTCCCGGGGATACGAGCAGTACTTC.